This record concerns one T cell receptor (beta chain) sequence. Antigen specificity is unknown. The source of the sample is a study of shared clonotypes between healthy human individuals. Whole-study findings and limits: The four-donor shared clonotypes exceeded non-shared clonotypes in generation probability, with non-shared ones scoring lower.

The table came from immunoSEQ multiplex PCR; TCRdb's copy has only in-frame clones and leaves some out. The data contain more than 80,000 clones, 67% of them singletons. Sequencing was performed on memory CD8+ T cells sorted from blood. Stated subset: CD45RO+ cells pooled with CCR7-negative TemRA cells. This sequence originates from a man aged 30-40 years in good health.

The CDR3 is CASSPPDQYEQYF. The CDR3 DNA follows: TGCGCCAGCAGCCCCCCAGATCAGTATGAGCAGTATTTT. The chain combines TRBV4-1 with TRBJ2-3, with D unclear. Germline CDR1 reads MGHRA; CDR2 reads YSYEKL. V was pared by 4 bases and J by 11 bases, with 16 bases between. The CDR3 has 13 amino acids.